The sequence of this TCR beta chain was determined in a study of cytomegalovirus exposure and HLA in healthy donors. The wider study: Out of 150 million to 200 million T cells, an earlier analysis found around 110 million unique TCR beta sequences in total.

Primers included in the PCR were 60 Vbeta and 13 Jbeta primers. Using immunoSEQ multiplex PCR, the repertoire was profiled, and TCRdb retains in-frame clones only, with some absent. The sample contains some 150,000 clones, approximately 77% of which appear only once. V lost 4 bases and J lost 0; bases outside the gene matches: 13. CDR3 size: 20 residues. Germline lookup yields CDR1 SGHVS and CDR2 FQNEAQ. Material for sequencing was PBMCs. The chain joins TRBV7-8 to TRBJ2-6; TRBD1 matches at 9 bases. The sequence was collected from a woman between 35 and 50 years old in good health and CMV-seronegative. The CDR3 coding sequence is TGTGCCAGCAGCTCGCGGACAGGGGCGGGTTTGCGCTCTGGGGCCAACGTCCTGACTTTC. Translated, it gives CASSSRTGAGLRSGANVLTF.